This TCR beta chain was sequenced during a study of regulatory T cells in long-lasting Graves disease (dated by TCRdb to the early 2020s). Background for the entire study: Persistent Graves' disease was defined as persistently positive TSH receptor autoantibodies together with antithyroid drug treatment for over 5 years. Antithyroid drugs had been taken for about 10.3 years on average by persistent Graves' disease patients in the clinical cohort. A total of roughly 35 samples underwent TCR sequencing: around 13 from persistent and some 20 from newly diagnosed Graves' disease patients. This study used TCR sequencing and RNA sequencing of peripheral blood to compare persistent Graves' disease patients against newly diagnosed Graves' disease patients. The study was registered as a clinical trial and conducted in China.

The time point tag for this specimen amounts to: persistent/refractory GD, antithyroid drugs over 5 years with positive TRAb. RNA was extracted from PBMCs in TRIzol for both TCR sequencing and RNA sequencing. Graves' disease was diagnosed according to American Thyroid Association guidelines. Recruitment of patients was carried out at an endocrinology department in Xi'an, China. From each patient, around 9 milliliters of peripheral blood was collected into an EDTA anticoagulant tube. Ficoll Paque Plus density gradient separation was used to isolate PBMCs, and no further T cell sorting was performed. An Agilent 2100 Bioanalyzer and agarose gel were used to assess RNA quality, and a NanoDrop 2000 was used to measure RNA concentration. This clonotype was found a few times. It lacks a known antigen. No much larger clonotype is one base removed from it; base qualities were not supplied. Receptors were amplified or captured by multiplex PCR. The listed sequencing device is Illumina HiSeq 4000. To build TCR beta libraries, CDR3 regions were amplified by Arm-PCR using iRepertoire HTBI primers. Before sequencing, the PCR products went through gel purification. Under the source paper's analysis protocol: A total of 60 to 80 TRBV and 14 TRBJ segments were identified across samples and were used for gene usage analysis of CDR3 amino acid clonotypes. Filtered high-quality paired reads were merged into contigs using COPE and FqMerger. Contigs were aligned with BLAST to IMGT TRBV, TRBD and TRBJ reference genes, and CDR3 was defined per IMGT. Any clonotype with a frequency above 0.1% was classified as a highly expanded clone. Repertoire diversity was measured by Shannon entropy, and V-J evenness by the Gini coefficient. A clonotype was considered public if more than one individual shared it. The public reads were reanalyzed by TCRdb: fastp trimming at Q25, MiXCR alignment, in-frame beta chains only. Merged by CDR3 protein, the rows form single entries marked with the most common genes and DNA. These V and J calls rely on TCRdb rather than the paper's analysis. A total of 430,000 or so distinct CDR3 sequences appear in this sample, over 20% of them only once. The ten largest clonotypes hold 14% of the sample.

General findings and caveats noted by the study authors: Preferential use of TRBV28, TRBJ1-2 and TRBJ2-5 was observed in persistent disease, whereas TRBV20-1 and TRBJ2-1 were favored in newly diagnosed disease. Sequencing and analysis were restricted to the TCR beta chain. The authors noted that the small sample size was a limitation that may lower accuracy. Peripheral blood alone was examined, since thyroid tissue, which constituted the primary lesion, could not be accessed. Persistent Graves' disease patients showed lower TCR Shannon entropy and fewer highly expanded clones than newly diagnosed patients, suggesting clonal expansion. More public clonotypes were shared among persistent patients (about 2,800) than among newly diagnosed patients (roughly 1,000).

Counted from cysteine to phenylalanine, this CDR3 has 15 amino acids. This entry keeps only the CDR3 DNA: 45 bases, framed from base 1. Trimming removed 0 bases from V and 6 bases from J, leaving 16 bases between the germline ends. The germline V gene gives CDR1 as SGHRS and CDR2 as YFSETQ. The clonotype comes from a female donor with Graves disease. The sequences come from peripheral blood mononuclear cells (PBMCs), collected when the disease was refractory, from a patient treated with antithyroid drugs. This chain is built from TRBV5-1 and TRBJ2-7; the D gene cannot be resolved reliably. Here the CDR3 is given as CASSLEGDPRFEQYF. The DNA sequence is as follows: TGCGCCAGCAGCTTGGAAGGAGACCCCAGATTCGAGCAGTACTTC.